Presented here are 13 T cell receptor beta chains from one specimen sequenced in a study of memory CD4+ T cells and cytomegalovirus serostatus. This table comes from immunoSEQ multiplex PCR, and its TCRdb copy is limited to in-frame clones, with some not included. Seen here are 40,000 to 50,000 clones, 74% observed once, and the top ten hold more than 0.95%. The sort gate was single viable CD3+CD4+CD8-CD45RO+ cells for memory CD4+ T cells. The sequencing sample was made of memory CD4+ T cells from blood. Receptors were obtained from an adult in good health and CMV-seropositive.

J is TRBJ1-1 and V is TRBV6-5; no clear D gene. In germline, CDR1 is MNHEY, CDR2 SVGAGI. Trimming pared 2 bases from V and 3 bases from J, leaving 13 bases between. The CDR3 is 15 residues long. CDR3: CASSYGSLGHTEAFF. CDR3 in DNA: TGTGCCAGCAGTTACGGGTCTTTAGGACACACTGAAGCTTTCTTT.

The CDR3 region is CASSYGDRGAYEQYF. The CDR3 DNA reads as TGTGCCAGCAGTTATGGGGACAGGGGAGCCTACGAGCAGTACTTC. The V gene is TRBV28, the J gene TRBJ2-7, with TRBD1 matching over 10 bases. With 4 bases clipped from V and 2 bases from J, the junction kept 5 bases outside the gene matches. This CDR3 has 15 residues. Germline CDR1 MDHEN, CDR2 SYDVKM.

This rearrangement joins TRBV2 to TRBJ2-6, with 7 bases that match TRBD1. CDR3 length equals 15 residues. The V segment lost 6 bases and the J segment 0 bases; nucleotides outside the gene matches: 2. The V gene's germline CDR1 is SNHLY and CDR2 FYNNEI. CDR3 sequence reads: CASSGDSSGANVLTF. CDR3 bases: TGTGCCAGCAGCGGGGACAGCTCTGGGGCCAACGTCCTGACTTTC.

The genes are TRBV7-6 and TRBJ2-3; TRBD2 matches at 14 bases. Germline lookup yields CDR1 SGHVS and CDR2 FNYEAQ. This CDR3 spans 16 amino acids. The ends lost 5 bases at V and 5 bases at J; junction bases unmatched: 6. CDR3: CASSPTSGGARDTQYF. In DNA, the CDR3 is TGTGCCAGCAGCCCGACTAGCGGGGGGGCCCGAGATACGCAGTATTTT.

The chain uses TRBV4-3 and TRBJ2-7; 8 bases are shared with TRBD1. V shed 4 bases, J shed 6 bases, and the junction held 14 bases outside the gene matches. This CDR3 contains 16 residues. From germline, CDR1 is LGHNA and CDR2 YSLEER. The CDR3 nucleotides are TGCGCCAGCAGCCTTCGGAGGGGACAGGAATCGGGCGAGCAGTACTTC. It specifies CASSLRRGQESGEQYF.

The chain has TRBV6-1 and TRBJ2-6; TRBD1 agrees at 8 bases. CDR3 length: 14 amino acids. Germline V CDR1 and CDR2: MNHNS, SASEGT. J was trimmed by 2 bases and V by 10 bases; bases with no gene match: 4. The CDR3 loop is CATQGATGANVLTF. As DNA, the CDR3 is TGTGCCACCCAGGGGGCCACTGGGGCCAACGTCCTGACTTTC.

CDR3 residues: CATDSYNQPQHF. As DNA, the CDR3 is TGTGCCACAGACAGCTACAATCAGCCCCAGCATTTT. The chain couples TRBV19 to TRBJ1-5; maybe TRBD1 (5 bases). The ends were cut back, 10 bases at V and 3 bases at J, with 10 bases in the middle. This CDR3 contains 12 residues. Germline lookup yields CDR1 LNHDA and CDR2 SQIVND (reference sequence).

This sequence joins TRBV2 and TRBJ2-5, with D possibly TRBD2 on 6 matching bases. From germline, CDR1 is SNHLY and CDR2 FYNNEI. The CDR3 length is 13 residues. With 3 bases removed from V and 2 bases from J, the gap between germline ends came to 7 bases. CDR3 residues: CASSEGGQETQYF. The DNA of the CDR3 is TGTGCCAGCAGTGAGGGGGGACAAGAGACCCAGTACTTC.

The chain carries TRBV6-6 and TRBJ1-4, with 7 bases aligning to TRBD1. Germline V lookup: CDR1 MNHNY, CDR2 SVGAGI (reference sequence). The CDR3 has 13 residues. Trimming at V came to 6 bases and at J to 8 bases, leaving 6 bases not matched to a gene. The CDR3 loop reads CASRWTGGEKLFF. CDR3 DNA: TGTGCCAGCAGGTGGACAGGTGGGGAAAAACTGTTTTTT.

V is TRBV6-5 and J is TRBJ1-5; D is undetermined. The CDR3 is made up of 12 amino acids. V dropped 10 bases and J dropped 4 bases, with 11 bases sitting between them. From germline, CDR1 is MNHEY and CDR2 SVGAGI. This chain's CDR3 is CATGRENQPQHF. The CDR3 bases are TGTGCCACCGGGCGGGAGAATCAGCCCCAGCATTTT.

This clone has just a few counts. CDR3 loop: CATREGIVDSPLHF. CDR3 in DNA: TGTGCCACTCGGGAGGGGATCGTAGATTCACCCCTCCACTTT. The V call is TRBV6-5, the J call TRBJ1-6; tentatively, D is TRBD1 (5 bases). CDR3 length: 14 residues. Trimming stripped 10 bases from V and 8 bases from J, with 18 bases between. Germline V gene data show CDR1 as MNHEY and CDR2 as SVGAGI.

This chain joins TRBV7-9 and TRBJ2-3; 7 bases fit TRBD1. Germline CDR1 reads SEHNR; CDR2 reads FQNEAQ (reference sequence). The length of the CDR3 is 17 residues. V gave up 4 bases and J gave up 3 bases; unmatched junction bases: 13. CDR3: CASSSLQGDDGTDTQYF. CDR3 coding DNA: TGTGCCAGCAGCTCCCTGCAGGGGGATGATGGGACAGATACGCAGTATTTT.

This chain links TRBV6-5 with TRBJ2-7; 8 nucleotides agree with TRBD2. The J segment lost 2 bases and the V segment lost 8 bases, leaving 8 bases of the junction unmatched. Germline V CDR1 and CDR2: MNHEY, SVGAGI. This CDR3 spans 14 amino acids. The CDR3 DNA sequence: TGTGCCAGCGCGTCAACTAGCGGACCCTACGAGCAGTACTTC. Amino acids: CASASTSGPYEQYF.